This T cell receptor (beta chain) came from a study of cytomegalovirus exposure and HLA in healthy donors. Study context: An analysis done earlier identified roughly 120 million unique TCR beta sequences from 190 million or so T cells. Some 85 million unique TCRs, all from HLA-typed donors, were included in an early release of the data.

Study-wide results and limits: V- and J-gene trimming of TCR beta was linked (in a later analysis) to a missense DCLRE1C variant. Reported performance of the classifier showed diagnosis of cytomegalovirus status with high specificity and sensitivity.

V dropped 5 bases and J dropped 4 bases, with 6 bases sitting between them. CDR1 SGHTA and CDR2 FQGNSA come from the germline V gene. CDR3 size: 13 residues. PCR employed 60 Vbeta and 13 Jbeta primers. The repertoire was sequenced with immunoSEQ multiplex PCR; TCRdb's copy has only in-frame clones and lacks some. The data contain 160,000 or so clones, about 88% of them singletons. In regard to this clone: As yet, its antigen is unknown.

This clonotype was sampled from a woman aged 18-29 years in good health and CMV-seronegative. The sequencing sample was made of PBMCs. The chain is built from TRBV7-2 and TRBJ1-6, with D unclear. In nucleotides, the CDR3 is TGTGCCAGCAGCCAGGATTATAATTCACCCCTCCACTTT. It encodes CASSQDYNSPLHF.